This T cell receptor beta chain was obtained from a study of blood T cell repertoires in COVID-19. Across the whole study: Acute and convalescent COVID-19 samples came from the United States, Italy and Spain.

Some clones are missing from TCRdb's copy, which holds only in-frame ones; the method was immunoSEQ multiplex PCR. The sample holds about 170,000 clones, less than 90% seen once. V was clipped by 2 bases and J by 9 bases, with 20 bases between them. CDR1 and CDR2 from the germline V gene are MDHEN and SYDVKM. The CDR3 length is 16 residues. Patients at the Seattle site were enrolled during active infection and followed longitudinally. This sequence was found in a woman in her sixties or seventies with COVID-19, enrolled during active disease. The chain has TRBV28 and TRBJ2-1; the D gene is possibly TRBD2 (6 bases). The material sequenced was peripheral blood. CDR3 DNA sequence: TGTGCCAGCAGTTTAGTCCCCAGGGAGGCCCTAGGTGAGCAGTTCTTC. It codes for CASSLVPREALGEQFF.